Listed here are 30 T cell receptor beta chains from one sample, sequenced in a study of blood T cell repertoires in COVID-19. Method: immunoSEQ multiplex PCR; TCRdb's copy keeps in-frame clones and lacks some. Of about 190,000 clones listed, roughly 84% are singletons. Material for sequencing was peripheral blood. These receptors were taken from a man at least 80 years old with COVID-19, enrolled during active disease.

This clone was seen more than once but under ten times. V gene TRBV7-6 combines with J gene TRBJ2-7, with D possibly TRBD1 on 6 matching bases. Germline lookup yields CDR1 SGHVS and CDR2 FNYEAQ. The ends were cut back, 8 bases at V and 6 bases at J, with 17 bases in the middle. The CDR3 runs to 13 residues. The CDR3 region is CASGVSQGTEQYF. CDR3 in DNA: TGTGCCAGCGGGGTCTCACAGGGTACCGAGCAGTACTTC.

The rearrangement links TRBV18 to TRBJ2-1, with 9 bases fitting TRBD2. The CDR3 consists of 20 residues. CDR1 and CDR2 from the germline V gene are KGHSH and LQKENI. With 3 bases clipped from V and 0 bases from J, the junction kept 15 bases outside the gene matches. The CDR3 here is CASSPREERGASSSYNEQFF. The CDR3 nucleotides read TGTGCCAGCTCACCCCGAGAGGAGCGGGGGGCTTCAAGCTCCTACAATGAGCAGTTCTTC.

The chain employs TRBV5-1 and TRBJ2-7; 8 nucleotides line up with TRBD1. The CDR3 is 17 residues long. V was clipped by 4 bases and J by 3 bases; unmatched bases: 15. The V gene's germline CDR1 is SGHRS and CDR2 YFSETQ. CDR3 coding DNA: TGCGCCAGCAGCCCGCGGGGTGCGGACAGGGTCTACTACGAGCAGTACTTC. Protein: CASSPRGADRVYYEQYF.

The CDR3 nucleotides read TGTGCCATCCGGGGGGTCGCGGAGCCCCAGCATTTT. Protein: CAIRGVAEPQHF. The chain carries TRBV10-3 and TRBJ1-5; tentatively, D is TRBD1 (5 bases). With 8 bases removed from V and 8 bases from J, the gap between germline ends came to 13 bases. The CDR3 totals 12 residues. CDR1 and CDR2 from the germline V gene are ENHRY and SYGVKD.

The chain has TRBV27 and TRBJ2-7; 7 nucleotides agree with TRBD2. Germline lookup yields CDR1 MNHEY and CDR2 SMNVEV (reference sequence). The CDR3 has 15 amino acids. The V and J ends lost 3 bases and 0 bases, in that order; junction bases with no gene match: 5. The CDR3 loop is CASSLEAGSSYEQYF. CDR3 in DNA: TGTGCCAGCAGTTTGGAAGCGGGGAGCTCCTACGAGCAGTACTTC.

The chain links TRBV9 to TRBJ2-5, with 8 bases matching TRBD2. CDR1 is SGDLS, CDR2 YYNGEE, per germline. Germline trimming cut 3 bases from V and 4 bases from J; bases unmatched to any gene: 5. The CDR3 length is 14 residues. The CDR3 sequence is CASSERGRGETQYF. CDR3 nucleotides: TGTGCCAGCAGCGAGCGGGGGCGGGGAGAGACCCAGTACTTC.

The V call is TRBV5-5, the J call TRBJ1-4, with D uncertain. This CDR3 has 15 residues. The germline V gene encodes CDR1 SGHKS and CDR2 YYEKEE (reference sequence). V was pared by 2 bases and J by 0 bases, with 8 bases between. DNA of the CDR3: TGTGCCAGCAGCTTAAACAGTGCAACTAATGAAAAACTGTTTTTT. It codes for CASSLNSATNEKLFF.

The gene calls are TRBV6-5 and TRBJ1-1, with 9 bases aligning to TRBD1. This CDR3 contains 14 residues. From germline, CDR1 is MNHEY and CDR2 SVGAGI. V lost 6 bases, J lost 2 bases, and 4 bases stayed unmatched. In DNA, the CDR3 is TGTGCCAGCAGAACGGGACAGGGAAACACTGAAGCTTTCTTT. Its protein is CASRTGQGNTEAFF.

The CDR3 here is CASSLSAVLGGTEAFF. Here the CDR3 DNA reads TGCGCCAGCAGCTTGTCGGCAGTCTTAGGGGGCACTGAAGCTTTCTTT. The rearrangement joins TRBV5-1 to TRBJ1-1; a weak D match, TRBD1 (6 bases). Germline values: CDR1 SGHRS, CDR2 YFSETQ. V lost 1 base, J lost 4 bases, and 17 bases lay in between. The CDR3 runs to 16 residues.

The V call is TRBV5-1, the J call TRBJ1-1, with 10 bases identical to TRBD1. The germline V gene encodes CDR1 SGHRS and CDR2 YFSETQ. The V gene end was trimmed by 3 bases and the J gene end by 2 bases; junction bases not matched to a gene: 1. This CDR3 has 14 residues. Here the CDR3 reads CASSWDRGNTEAFF. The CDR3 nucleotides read TGCGCCAGCAGCTGGGACAGGGGTAACACTGAAGCTTTCTTT.

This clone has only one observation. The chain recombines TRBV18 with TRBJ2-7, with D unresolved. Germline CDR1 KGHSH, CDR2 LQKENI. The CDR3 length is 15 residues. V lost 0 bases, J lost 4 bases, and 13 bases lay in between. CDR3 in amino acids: CASSPPRTSRYEQYF. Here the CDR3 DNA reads TGTGCCAGCTCACCACCGAGAACATCGAGGTACGAGCAGTACTTC.

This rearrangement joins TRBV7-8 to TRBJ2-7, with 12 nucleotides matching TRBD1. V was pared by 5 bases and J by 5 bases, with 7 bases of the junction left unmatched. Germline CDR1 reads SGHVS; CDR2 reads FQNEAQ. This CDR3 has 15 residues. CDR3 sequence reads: CASSPGTGGFNEQYF. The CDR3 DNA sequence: TGTGCCAGCAGCCCCGGGACAGGGGGCTTTAACGAGCAGTACTTC.

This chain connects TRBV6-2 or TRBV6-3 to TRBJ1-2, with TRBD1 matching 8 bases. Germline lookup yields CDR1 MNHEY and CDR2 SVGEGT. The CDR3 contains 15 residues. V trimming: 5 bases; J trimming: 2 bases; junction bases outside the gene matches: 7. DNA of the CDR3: TGTGCCAGCAGTCCGGACAGGGTTCCCAACTATGGCTACACCTTC. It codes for CASSPDRVPNYGYTF.

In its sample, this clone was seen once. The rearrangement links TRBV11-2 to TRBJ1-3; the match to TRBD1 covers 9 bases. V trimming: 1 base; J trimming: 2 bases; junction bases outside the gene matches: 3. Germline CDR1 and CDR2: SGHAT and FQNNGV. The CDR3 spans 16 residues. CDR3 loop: CASSLGQGGAGNTIYF. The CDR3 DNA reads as TGTGCCAGCAGCTTAGGACAGGGGGGTGCTGGAAACACCATATATTTT.

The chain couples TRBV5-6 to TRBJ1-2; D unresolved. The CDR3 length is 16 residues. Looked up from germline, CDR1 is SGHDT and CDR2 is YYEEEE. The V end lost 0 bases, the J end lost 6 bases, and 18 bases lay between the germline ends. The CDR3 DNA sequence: TGTGCCAGCAGCTTGGCCATCCCTCTAGCCGGGAATGGCTACACCTTC. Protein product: CASSLAIPLAGNGYTF.

The CDR3 loop is CASTRLGGNYGYTF. The CDR3 DNA reads TGTGCCAGTACTCGATTGGGGGGGAACTATGGCTACACCTTC. The rearrangement uses TRBV19 and TRBJ1-2; D perhaps matches TRBD1 (5 bases). The CDR3 is 14 residues long. The V end lost 7 bases, the J end lost 2 bases, and 14 bases lay between the germline ends. Per the germline V gene, CDR1 is LNHDA and CDR2 is SQIVND (reference sequence).

The CDR3 region is CASSNLFRDRGCYNSPLHF. In DNA, the CDR3 is TGTGCCAGCAGCAATCTGTTCCGGGACAGGGGTTGCTATAATTCACCCCTCCACTTT. V usage is TRBV21-1 and J usage is TRBJ1-6; the D call of TRBD1 is as the table states it, not checked on the DNA. TRBV21-1 is a listed pseudogene. The CDR3 loop spans 19 amino acids.

The CDR3 reads CASSIPGQDNQPQHF. The CDR3 DNA reads as TGTGCCAGTAGTATACCGGGACAGGACAATCAGCCCCAGCATTTT. This rearrangement joins TRBV19 to TRBJ1-5; 8 bases are shared with TRBD1. Germline lookup yields CDR1 LNHDA and CDR2 SQIVND (reference sequence). J was trimmed by 3 bases and V by 2 bases; bases with no gene match: 3. This CDR3 comprises 15 residues.

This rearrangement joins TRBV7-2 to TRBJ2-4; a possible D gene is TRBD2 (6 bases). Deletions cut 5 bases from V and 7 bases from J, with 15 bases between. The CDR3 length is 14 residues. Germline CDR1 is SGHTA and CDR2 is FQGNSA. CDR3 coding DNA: TGTGCCAGCAGCGGGGGACTCCTCGGCAACATTCAGTACTTC. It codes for CASSGGLLGNIQYF.

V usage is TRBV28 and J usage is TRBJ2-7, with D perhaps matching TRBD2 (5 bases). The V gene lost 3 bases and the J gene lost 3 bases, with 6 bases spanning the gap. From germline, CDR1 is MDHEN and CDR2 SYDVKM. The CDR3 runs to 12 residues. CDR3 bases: TGTGCCAGCAGTTTGGGAGACTACGAGCAGTACTTC. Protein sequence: CASSLGDYEQYF.

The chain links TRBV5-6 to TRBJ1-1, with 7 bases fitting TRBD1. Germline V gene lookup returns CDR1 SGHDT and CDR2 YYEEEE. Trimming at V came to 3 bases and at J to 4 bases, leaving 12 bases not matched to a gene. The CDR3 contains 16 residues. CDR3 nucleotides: TGTGCCAGCAGCTCTACAGGGGCATGGTTGACCACTGAAGCTTTCTTT. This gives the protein CASSSTGAWLTTEAFF. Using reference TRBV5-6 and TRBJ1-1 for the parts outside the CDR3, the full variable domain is DAGVTQSPTHLIKTRGQQVTLRCSPKSGHDTVSWYQQALGQGPQFIFQYYEEEERQRGNFPDRFSGHQFPNYSSELNVNALLLGDSALYLCASSSTGAWLTTEAFFGQGTRLTVV.

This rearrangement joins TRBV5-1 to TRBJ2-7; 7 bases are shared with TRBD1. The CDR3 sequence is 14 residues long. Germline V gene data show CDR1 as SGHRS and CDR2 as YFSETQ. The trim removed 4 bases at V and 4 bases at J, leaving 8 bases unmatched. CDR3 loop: CASSAAGTAYEQYF. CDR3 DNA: TGCGCCAGCAGCGCCGCCGGGACAGCTTACGAGCAGTACTTC.

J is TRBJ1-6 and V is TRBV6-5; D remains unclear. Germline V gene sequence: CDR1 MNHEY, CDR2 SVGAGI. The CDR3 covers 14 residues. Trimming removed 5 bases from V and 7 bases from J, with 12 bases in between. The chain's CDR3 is CASSIVRENSPLHF. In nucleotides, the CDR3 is TGTGCCAGCAGTATCGTCCGGGAAAATTCACCCCTCCACTTT.

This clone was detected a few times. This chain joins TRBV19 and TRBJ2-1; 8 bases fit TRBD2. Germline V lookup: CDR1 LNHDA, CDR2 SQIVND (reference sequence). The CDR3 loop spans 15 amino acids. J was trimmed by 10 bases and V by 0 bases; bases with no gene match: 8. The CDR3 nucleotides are TGTGCCAGTAGTATAGACCCAGCGGGGGTAGGGGAGCAGTTCTTC. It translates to CASSIDPAGVGEQFF.

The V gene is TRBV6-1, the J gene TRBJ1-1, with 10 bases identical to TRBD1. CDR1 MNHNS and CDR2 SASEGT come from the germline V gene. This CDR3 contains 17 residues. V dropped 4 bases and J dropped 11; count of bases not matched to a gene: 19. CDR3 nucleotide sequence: TGTGCCAGCAGTGGACTACGGGACAGGGGAGGGTACCGAATGGCTTTCTTT. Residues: CASSGLRDRGGYRMAFF.

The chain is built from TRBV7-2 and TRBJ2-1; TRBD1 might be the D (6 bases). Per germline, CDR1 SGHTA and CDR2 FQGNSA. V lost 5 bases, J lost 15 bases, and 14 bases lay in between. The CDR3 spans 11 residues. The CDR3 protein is CASSPGQFWFF. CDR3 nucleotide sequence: TGTGCCAGCAGCCCCGGACAGTTCTGGTTCTTC. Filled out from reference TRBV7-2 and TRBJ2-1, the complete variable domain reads GAGVSQSPSNKVTEKGKDVELRCDPISGHTALYWYRQSLGQGLEFLIYFQGNSAPDKSGLPSDRFSAERTGGSVSTLTIQRTQQEDSAVYLCASSPGQFWFFGPGTRLTVL.

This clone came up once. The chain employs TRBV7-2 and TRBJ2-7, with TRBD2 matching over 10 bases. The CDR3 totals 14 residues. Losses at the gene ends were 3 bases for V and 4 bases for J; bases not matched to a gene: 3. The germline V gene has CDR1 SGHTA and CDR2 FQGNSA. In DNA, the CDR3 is TGTGCCAGCAGCTTCAGCGGGGGGGCGTACGAGCAGTACTTC. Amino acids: CASSFSGGAYEQYF.

The DNA of the CDR3 is TGTGCCAGCAGCCGACAGGGGCTGAACACTGAAGCTTTCTTT. This gives the protein CASSRQGLNTEAFF. This chain joins TRBV7-8 and TRBJ1-1, with 8 nucleotides matching TRBD1. Germline assignment: CDR1 SGHVS and CDR2 FQNEAQ. The CDR3 has 14 residues. The V segment lost 5 bases and the J segment 0 bases; nucleotides outside the gene matches: 2.

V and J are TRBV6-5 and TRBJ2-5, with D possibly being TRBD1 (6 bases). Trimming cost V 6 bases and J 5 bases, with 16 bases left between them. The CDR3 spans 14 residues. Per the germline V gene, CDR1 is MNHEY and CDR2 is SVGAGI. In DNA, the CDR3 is TGTGCCAGCAGCAACTTACAGGGTTGGGAGACCCAGTACTTC. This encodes CASSNLQGWETQYF.

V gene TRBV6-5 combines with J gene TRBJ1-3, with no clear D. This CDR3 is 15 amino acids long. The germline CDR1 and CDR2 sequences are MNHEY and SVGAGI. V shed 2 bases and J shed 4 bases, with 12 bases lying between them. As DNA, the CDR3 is TGTGCCAGCAGTTACCCCGGGGAGGACGGAAACACCATATATTTT. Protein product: CASSYPGEDGNTIYF.